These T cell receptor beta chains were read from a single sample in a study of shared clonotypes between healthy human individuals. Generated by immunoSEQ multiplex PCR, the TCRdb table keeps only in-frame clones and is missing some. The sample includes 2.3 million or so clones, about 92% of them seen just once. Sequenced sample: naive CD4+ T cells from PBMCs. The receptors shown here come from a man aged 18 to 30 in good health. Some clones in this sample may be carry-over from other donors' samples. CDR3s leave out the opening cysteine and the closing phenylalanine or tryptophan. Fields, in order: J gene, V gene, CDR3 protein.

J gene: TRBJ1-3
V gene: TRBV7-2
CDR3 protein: ASSLSGNTIY

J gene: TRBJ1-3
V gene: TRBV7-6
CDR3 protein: ASSNRTARNGNTIY

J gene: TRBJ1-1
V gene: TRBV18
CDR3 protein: ASSRQQGVGSIENTEAF

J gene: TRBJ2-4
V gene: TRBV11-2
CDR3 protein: ASSLNGIQY

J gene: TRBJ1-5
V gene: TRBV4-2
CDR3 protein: ASSQSGQGGNQPQH

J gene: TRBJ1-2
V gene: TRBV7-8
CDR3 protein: ASSLVLNYGYT

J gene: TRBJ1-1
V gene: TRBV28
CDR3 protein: ASNAPGQGTAEAF

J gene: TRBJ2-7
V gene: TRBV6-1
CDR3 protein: ASSEFGPSGASYEQY

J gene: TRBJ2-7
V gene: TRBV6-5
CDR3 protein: ASSYSGLAGTYEQY

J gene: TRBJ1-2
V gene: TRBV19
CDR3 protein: ASSSFGTYYGYT

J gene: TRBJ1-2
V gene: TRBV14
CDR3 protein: ASSQDSRTGYT

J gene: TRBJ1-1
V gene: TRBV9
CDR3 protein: ASSGETGGMNTEAF

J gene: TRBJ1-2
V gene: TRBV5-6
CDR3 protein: ASSLWWGQVNYGYT

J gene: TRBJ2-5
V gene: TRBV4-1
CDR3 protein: ASSQDGVTQY

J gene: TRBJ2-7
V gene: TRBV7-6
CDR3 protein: ASSLASGFRGRPYEQY

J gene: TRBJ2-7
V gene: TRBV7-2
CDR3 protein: ASRIGGQASYEQY

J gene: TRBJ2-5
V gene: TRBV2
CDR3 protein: ASRSWGGGETQY

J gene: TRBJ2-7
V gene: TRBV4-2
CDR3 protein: ASSLPTSGREAAYEQY

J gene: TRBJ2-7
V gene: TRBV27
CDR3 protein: ASSAGGTGAEQY

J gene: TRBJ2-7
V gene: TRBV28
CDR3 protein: ASSSRIGLSYEQY

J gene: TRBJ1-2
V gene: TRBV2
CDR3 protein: ASSATGTGEMAYGYT

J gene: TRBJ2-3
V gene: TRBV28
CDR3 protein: ASPAPGQSTDTQY

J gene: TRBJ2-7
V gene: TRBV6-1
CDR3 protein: ASSRTSGNYEQY

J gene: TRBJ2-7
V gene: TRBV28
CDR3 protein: ASRGGRSSYEQY

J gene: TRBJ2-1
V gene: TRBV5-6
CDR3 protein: ASSAGSRSNEQF

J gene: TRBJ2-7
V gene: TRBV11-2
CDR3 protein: ASSFGVSSYEQY

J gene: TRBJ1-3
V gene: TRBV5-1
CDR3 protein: ASSGGSPGNTIY

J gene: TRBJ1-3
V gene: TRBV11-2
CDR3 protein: ASSLGGTAIY

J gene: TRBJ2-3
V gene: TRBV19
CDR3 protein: ASSRYMADTQY

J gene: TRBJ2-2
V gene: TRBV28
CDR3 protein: ASTRTRNTGELF

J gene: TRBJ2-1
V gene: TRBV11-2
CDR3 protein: ASSSRTSGTSYNEQF

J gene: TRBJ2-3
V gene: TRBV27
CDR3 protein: ASSLKGTGGRIDTQY

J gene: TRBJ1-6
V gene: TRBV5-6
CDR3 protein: ASSIGPYNSPLH

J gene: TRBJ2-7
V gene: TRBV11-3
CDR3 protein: ASSPGWGASYEQY

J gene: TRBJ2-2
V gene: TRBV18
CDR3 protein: ASSPRQGADTGELF

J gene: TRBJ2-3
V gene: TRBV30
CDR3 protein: AWSNPQGTDTQY

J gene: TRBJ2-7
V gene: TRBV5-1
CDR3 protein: ASGFGGYEQY

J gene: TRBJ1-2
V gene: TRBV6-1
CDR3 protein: ASRRGFLGYT

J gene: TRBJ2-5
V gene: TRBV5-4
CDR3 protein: ASSLEQSQETQY

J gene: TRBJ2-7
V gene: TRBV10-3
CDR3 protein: AISEGTGVYEQY

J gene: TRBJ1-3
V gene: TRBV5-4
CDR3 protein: ASSGNIGAGNTIY

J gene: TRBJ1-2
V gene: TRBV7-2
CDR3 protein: ASSPPGYGYT

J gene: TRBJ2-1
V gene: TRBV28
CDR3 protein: ASRFSGDEQF

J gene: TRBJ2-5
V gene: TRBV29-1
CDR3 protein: SVARTDLKETQY

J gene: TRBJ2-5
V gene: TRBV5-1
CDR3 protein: ASSLGGTGEETQY

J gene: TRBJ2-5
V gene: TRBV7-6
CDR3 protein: ASSLEGAFYQETQY

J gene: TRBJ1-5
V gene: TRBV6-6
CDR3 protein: ASSYLDDNQPQH

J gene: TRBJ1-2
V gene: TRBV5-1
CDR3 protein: ASSPPGTGSYGYT

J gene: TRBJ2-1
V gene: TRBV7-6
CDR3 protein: ASSLVPDPGQEQF

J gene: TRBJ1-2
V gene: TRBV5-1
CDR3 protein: ASSLEPYNGYT

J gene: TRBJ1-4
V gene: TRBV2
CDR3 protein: ASSLRGQGREKLF

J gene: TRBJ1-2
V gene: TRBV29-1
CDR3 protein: SAQISRVLYGYT

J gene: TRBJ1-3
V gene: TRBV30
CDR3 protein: AWSMKGSSGNTIY

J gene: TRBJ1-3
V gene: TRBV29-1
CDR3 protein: SDTHRQGAGNTIY

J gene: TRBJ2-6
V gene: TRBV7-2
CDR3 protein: ASSQSRRSSGANVLT

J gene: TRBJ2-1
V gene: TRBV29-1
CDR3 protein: SARDRAPFNEQF

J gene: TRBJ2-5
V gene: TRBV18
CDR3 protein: ASSRYVQDLQETQY

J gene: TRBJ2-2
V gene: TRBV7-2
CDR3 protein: ASSLAAGTGGRGELF

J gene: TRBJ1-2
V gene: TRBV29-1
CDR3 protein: SVEASQNYGYT